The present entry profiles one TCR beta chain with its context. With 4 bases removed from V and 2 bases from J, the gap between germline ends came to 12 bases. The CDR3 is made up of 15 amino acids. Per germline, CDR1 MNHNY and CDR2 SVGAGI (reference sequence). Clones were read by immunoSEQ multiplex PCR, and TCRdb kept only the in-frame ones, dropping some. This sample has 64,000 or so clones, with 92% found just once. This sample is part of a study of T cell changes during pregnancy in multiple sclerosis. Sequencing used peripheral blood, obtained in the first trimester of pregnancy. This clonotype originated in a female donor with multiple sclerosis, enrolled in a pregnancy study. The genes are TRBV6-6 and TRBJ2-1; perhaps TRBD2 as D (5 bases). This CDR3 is CASSSGLAPYNEQFF. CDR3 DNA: TGTGCCAGCAGTTCCGGGCTAGCTCCCTACAATGAGCAGTTCTTC.